This T cell receptor beta chain emerged from a study of blood T cell repertoires in COVID-19. TCRdb's copy holds only in-frame clones and misses some; the assay was immunoSEQ multiplex PCR. The top ten hold over 0.75% of the sample, which has hundreds of thousands of clones, approximately 90% seen once. Per the germline V gene, CDR1 is ENHRY and CDR2 is SYGVKD. This CDR3 is built from 15 residues. The V end was cut by 0 bases, the J end by 0 bases, with 8 bases between. The sequencing input was peripheral blood. The sequence derives from a man in his 60s with COVID-19, enrolled during active disease. The chain recombines TRBV10-3 with TRBJ1-2; D unresolved. This CDR3 is CAISESVGPNYGYTF. The CDR3 coding sequence is TGTGCCATCAGTGAGTCAGTCGGTCCTAACTATGGCTACACCTTC.